This T cell receptor beta chain was captured by sequencing in a study of shared clonotypes between healthy human individuals. Findings and caveats of the study: Memory subsets generally showed lower estimated richness than naive subsets.

In regard to this clone: Its antigen is as yet unknown.

Cells designated naive CD8 were CD45RO-negative and were positively selected for CCR7, with terminally differentiated effector memory CD45RA+ cells excluded. CDR3 length equals 15 residues. Trimming at V came to 1 base and at J to 4 bases, leaving 4 bases not matched to a gene. Germline V gene data show CDR1 as MNHEY and CDR2 as SMNVEV (reference sequence). The authors loaded about 0.2 ug DNA, approximately 30,000 T cell genomes, into sorted-subset replicate PCRs. This table comes from immunoSEQ multiplex PCR, and its TCRdb copy is limited to in-frame clones, with some not included. This table has about 2 million clones, around 96% appearing once.

The origin of this receptor is a young man in good health. What was sequenced was naive CD8+ T cells sorted from blood. The chain is built from TRBV27 and TRBJ1-5; 7 positions agree with TRBD1. The CDR3 loop is CASSLFARGNQPQHF. The CDR3 bases are TGTGCCAGCAGTTTATTCGCCAGGGGGAATCAGCCCCAGCATTTT.